This is a list of T cell receptor beta chains from one sample in a study of blood T cell repertoires in COVID-19. Sequenced by immunoSEQ multiplex PCR; TCRdb stores in-frame clones only, minus some. The data contain some 270,000 clones, around 89% of them singletons. Sequencing used peripheral blood. These receptors originate from a man aged 25 to 40 with acute or convalescent COVID-19. Both conserved end residues are part of each CDR3. The order of the fields is CDR3 DNA, CDR3 protein, V gene, clone size, D gene, J gene. D genes are given only for firm matches. Where a row states a size, it is once, few, many or the class of an expanded clone; other rows omit it.

cdr3_nt: TGTGCCACCAGTGATTTTAGGGGACAGGAATTCCATGAGCAGTTCTTC; cdr3_aa: CATSDFRGQEFHEQFF; v_call: TRBV24-1; clone_size: NA; d_call: TRBD1; j_call: TRBJ2-1
cdr3_nt: TGTGCCAGCAGAGCCTGGGGAGCAACTAATGAAAAACTGTTTTTT; cdr3_aa: CASRAWGATNEKLFF; v_call: TRBV5-4; clone_size: NA; d_call: NA; j_call: TRBJ1-4
cdr3_nt: TGTGCTAGTGGTTTGGTCGCTCGTGGCATCGAGGTAGCTAACTATGGCTACACCTTC; cdr3_aa: CASGLVARGIEVANYGYTF; v_call: TRBV12-5; clone_size: NA; d_call: NA; j_call: TRBJ1-2
cdr3_nt: TGTGCCAGCAGCCGACAGGTAGACATTCAGTACTTC; cdr3_aa: CASSRQVDIQYF; v_call: TRBV7-9; clone_size: NA; d_call: NA; j_call: TRBJ2-4
cdr3_nt: TGTGCCAGCAGTTATGCTCGGGACACCGGGGAGCTGTTTTTT; cdr3_aa: CASSYARDTGELFF; v_call: TRBV6-6; clone_size: NA; d_call: NA; j_call: TRBJ2-2
cdr3_nt: TGCGCCAGCAGCGCTGCAGGCAGGGGGAACACTGAAGCTTTCTTT; cdr3_aa: CASSAAGRGNTEAFF; v_call: TRBV5-1; clone_size: NA; d_call: NA; j_call: TRBJ1-1
cdr3_nt: TGTGCCAGTGCTGCGTCTCCCAAGCCGCCGTATTTT; cdr3_aa: CASAASPKPPYF; v_call: TRBV2; clone_size: NA; d_call: NA; j_call: TRBJ2-3
cdr3_nt: TGTGCCAGCAGCGAGCGATCCGGCTCTGGGGCCAACGTCCTGACTTTC; cdr3_aa: CASSERSGSGANVLTF; v_call: TRBV9; clone_size: NA; d_call: NA; j_call: TRBJ2-6
cdr3_nt: TGTGCCAGCCAAACGGGACAGGGGTCGGAGACCCAGTACTTC; cdr3_aa: CASQTGQGSETQYF; v_call: TRBV9; clone_size: NA; d_call: TRBD1; j_call: TRBJ2-5
cdr3_nt: TGTGCCAGCAGTTACTCGTTTAGCGGGAGCACAGATACGCAGTATTTT; cdr3_aa: CASSYSFSGSTDTQYF; v_call: TRBV6-6; clone_size: NA; d_call: TRBD2; j_call: TRBJ2-3
cdr3_nt: TGCGCCAGCAGCCAGGATTGGGGCGGGAAGAACACTGAAGCTTTCTTT; cdr3_aa: CASSQDWGGKNTEAFF; v_call: TRBV4-1; clone_size: NA; d_call: NA; j_call: TRBJ1-1
cdr3_nt: TGTGCCAGTAGTTTACAGGGGTTATTTTCACCCCTCCACTTT; cdr3_aa: CASSLQGLFSPLHF; v_call: TRBV19; clone_size: NA; d_call: TRBD1; j_call: TRBJ1-6
cdr3_nt: TGTGCCAGCAGCGCGGGACTAGCGGGGGGGGCCCAAGAGACCCAGTACTTC; cdr3_aa: CASSAGLAGGAQETQYF; v_call: TRBV7-2; clone_size: NA; d_call: TRBD2; j_call: TRBJ2-5
cdr3_nt: TGTGCCAGCTCACCTCCGGGTCTACATGGAAACACCATATATTTT; cdr3_aa: CASSPPGLHGNTIYF; v_call: TRBV18; clone_size: once; d_call: NA; j_call: TRBJ1-3
cdr3_nt: TGTGCCAGCAGTTTTGCACTTAGCACAGATACGCAGTATTTT; cdr3_aa: CASSFALSTDTQYF; v_call: TRBV5-5; clone_size: NA; d_call: NA; j_call: TRBJ2-3
cdr3_nt: TGTGCCAGCAGCCGCCAAGAGACCCAGTACTTC; cdr3_aa: CASSRQETQYF; v_call: TRBV12-3/TRBV12-4; clone_size: once; d_call: NA; j_call: TRBJ2-5
cdr3_nt: TGTGCCAGCAGCCCAAACCGGGTGAATGAGCAGTTCTTC; cdr3_aa: CASSPNRVNEQFF; v_call: TRBV7-3; clone_size: NA; d_call: NA; j_call: TRBJ2-1
cdr3_nt: TGTGCCAGCCGCACCGAGGCGGGGGGATACAATGAGCAGTTCTTC; cdr3_aa: CASRTEAGGYNEQFF; v_call: TRBV2; clone_size: NA; d_call: TRBD2; j_call: TRBJ2-1
cdr3_nt: TGTGCCAGCTCCCAGAGGGGGACAGCCTATGGCTACACCTTC; cdr3_aa: CASSQRGTAYGYTF; v_call: TRBV6-5; clone_size: NA; d_call: TRBD1; j_call: TRBJ1-2
cdr3_nt: TGTGCCAGCCGGAGGCAGGTTAATGAAAAACTGTTTTTT; cdr3_aa: CASRRQVNEKLFF; v_call: TRBV6-5; clone_size: NA; d_call: NA; j_call: TRBJ1-4
cdr3_nt: TGTGCCAGCAGCCCACAGGGGTTGGGAGGCACTGAAGCTTTCTTT; cdr3_aa: CASSPQGLGGTEAFF; v_call: TRBV3-1/TRBV3-2; clone_size: NA; d_call: TRBD1; j_call: TRBJ1-1
cdr3_nt: TGTGCCAGCAGTTTAGGGACAGCGAATTCACCCCTCCACTTT; cdr3_aa: CASSLGTANSPLHF; v_call: TRBV14; clone_size: NA; d_call: TRBD1; j_call: TRBJ1-6
cdr3_nt: TGTGCCAGCCACGAAACCCCCGGGGTGGGGGGCTACACCTTC; cdr3_aa: CASHETPGVGGYTF; v_call: TRBV28; clone_size: NA; d_call: NA; j_call: TRBJ1-2
cdr3_nt: TGTGCCAGCAGTGAACCGGGACAGGGGGCTGAAGGCTACACCTTC; cdr3_aa: CASSEPGQGAEGYTF; v_call: TRBV6-1; clone_size: NA; d_call: TRBD1; j_call: TRBJ1-2
cdr3_nt: TGTGCCAGCAGTTCGGCGGGGCTCTTACATGATACGCAGTATTTT; cdr3_aa: CASSSAGLLHDTQYF; v_call: TRBV28; clone_size: once; d_call: NA; j_call: TRBJ2-3
cdr3_nt: TGTGCCAGCTATCGGGACAGACTCACCGGGGAGCTGTTTTTT; cdr3_aa: CASYRDRLTGELFF; v_call: TRBV6-5; clone_size: NA; d_call: TRBD1; j_call: TRBJ2-2
cdr3_nt: TGTGCCTGGAGTGGACAGGGCTTGGGCACTGAAGCTTTCTTT; cdr3_aa: CAWSGQGLGTEAFF; v_call: TRBV30; clone_size: NA; d_call: TRBD1; j_call: TRBJ1-1
cdr3_nt: TGCGCCAGCAGTGAGTATCTTTCCCCCCAAGAGACCCAGTACTTC; cdr3_aa: CASSEYLSPQETQYF; v_call: TRBV10-1; clone_size: NA; d_call: NA; j_call: TRBJ2-5
cdr3_nt: TGTGCCAGCAGTAGGGGATACGGGAACACTGAAGCTTTCTTT; cdr3_aa: CASSRGYGNTEAFF; v_call: TRBV6-5; clone_size: NA; d_call: NA; j_call: TRBJ1-1
cdr3_nt: TGTGCCAGCAGTCCGGGACAGGTTTCCTACGAGCAGTACTTC; cdr3_aa: CASSPGQVSYEQYF; v_call: TRBV28; clone_size: NA; d_call: TRBD1; j_call: TRBJ2-7
cdr3_nt: TGCAGTGCTAGTGTTGACAGGGAATATCAGCCCCAGCATTTT; cdr3_aa: CSASVDREYQPQHF; v_call: TRBV20-1; clone_size: NA; d_call: TRBD1; j_call: TRBJ1-5
cdr3_nt: TGTGCCAGCACCCAGGGACAATTCACCGGGGAGCTGTTTTTT; cdr3_aa: CASTQGQFTGELFF; v_call: TRBV6-5; clone_size: NA; d_call: NA; j_call: TRBJ2-2